This T cell receptor beta chain stems from a study of metastatic and nonmetastatic thyroid tumors. Germline loops: CDR1 MNHNS, CDR2 SASEGT. V was cut by 7 bases and J by 6 bases, with 12 bases left in between. The CDR3 length is 13 residues. No treatment of any kind had been given to any patient before thyroid surgery. In the original processing: Using the CDR3 differences seen across clinicopathological groups, the authors built a distant-metastasis classifier for papillary thyroid cancer, which was meant to discriminate distant-metastatic patients. TCRdb used MiXCR to call clones anew from the PCR reads. These V and J calls originate from TCRdb's pipeline instead of the authors' own analysis. Found here are around 17,000 clones, 10% to 15% of them singletons; the top ten hold approximately 30%. Ten or more counts support this clone.

Sequenced: blood. The sequence was collected from a female donor with papillary thyroid cancer or a benign thyroid nodule (not recorded which). Some clones in this sample may be carry-over from other donors' samples. The rearrangement uses TRBV6-1 and TRBJ1-4; tentatively, D is TRBD1 (5 bases). The CDR3 sequence: CASKSGGDEKLFF. The CDR3 DNA is TGTGCCAGCAAGTCGGGAGGGGATGAAAAACTGTTTTTT.